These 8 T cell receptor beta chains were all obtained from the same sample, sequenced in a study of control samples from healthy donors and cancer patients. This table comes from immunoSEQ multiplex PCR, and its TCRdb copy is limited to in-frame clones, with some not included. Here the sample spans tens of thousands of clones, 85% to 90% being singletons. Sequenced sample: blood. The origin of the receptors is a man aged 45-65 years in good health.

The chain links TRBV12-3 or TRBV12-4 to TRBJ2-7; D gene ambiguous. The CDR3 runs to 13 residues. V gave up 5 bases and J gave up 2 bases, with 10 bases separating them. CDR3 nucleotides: TGTGCCAGCAGTATCTCCACTACCTACGAGCAGTACTTC. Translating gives CASSISTTYEQYF.

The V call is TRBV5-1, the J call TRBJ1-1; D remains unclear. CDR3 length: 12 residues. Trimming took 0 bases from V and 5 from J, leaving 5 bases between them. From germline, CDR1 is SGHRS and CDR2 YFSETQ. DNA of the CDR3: TGCGCCAGCAGCTTGGGATCAACTGAAGCTTTCTTT. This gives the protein CASSLGSTEAFF.

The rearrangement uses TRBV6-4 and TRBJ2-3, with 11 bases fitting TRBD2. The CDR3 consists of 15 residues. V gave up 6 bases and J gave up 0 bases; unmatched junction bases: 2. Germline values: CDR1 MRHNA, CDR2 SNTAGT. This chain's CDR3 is CASSTSGGSTDTQYF. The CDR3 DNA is TGTGCCAGCAGCACTAGCGGGGGAAGCACAGATACGCAGTATTTT.

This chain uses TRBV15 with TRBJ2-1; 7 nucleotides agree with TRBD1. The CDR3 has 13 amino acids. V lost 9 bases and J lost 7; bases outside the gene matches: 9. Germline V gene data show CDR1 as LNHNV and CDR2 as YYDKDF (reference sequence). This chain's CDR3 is CATRQGFGNEQFF. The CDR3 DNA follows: TGTGCCACAAGACAGGGATTTGGGAATGAGCAGTTCTTC.

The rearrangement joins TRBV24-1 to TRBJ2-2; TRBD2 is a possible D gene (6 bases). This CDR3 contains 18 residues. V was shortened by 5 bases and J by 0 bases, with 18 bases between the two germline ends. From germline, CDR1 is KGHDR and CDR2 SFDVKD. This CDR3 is CATSVPPRGDANTGELFF. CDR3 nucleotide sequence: TGTGCCACCAGTGTCCCCCCGCGGGGAGACGCGAACACCGGGGAGCTGTTTTTT.

The CDR3 sequence is CASSSRTGNSPLHF. CDR3 bases: TGCGCCAGCAGCAGCCGGACGGGTAATTCACCCCTCCACTTT. The V call is TRBV5-1, the J call TRBJ1-6; D is ambiguous. The CDR3 consists of 14 residues. V was clipped by 4 bases and J by 6 bases, with 11 bases between them. Germline V gives CDR1 SGHRS, CDR2 YFSETQ.

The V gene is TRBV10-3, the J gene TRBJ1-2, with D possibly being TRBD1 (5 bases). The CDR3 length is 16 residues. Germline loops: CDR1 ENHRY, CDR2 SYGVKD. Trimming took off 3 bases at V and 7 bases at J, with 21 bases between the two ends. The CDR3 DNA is TGTGCCATCAGTGATTTCGGGCCTTCTCTAACAGGTGGCTACACCTTC. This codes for CAISDFGPSLTGGYTF.

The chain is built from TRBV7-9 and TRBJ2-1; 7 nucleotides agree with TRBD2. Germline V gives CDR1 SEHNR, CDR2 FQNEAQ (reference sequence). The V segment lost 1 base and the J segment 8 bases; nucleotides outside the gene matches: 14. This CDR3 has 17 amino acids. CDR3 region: CASSLGLGTKWLDEQFF. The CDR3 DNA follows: TGTGCCAGCAGCTTAGGTTTGGGGACTAAGTGGTTGGATGAGCAGTTCTTC.